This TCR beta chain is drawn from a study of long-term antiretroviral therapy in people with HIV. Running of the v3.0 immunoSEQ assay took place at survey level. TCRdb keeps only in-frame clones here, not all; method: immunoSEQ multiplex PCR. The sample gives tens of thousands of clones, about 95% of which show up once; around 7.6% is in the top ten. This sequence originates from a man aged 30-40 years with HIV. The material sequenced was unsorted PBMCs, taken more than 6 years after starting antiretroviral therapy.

The chain's CDR3 is CASSPRTGGVDEQFF. The CDR3 bases are TGCGCCAGCAGCCCCCGGACAGGGGGTGTGGATGAGCAGTTCTTC. The chain recombines TRBV4-1 with TRBJ2-1; the match to TRBD1 covers 10 bases. This CDR3 is built from 15 residues. Germline V lookup: CDR1 MGHRA, CDR2 YSYEKL. Trimming took 4 bases from V and 8 from J; bases not matched to a gene: 8.